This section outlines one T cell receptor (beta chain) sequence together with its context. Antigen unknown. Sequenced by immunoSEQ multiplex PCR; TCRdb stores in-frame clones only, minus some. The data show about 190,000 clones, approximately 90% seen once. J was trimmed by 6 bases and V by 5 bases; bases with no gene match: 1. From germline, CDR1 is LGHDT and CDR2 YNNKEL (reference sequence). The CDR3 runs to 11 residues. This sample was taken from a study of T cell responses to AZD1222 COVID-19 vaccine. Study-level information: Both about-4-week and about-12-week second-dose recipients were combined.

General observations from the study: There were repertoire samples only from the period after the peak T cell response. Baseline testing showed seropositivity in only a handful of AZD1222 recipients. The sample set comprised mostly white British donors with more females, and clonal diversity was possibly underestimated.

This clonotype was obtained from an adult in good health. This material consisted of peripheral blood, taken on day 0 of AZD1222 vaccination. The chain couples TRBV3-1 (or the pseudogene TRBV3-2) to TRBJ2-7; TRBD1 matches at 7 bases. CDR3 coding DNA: TGTGCCAGCAGCAGGGGGCTCGAGCAGTACTTC. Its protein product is CASSRGLEQYF.